A single sample is the source of the 14 T cell receptor beta chains below, sequenced in a study of long-term antiretroviral therapy in people with HIV. immunoSEQ v3.0 was run at survey level. Repertoires were generated with immunoSEQ multiplex PCR, while TCRdb's copy carries only in-frame clones and drops some. Here the sample spans 25,000 to 35,000 clones, over 80% being singletons. Sequenced material: unsorted PBMCs, taken 2.7 to 2.9 years after starting antiretroviral therapy. These TCRs come from a man aged 25-45 years with HIV.

The chain couples TRBV5-1 to TRBJ1-2; D unresolved. The germline CDR1 and CDR2 sequences are SGHRS and YFSETQ. The V and J ends lost 4 bases and 1 base respectively, with 11 bases between them. This CDR3 comprises 14 residues. The CDR3 DNA reads as TGCGCCAGCAGCCCCGATGGAATTAACTATGGCTACACCTTC. It translates to CASSPDGINYGYTF.

The rearrangement uses TRBV7-6 and TRBJ2-5; D possibly matches TRBD1 or TRBD2 (5 bases each). CDR1 SGHVS and CDR2 FNYEAQ come from the germline V gene. The CDR3 is made up of 14 amino acids. Trimming stripped 6 bases from V and 2 bases from J, with 13 bases between. The CDR3 protein is CASRDVGEQETQYF. The CDR3 nucleotides are TGTGCCAGCAGAGACGTGGGGGAACAAGAGACCCAGTACTTC.

The chain links TRBV4-2 to TRBJ1-1; D is perhaps TRBD1 (6 bases). CDR1 is LGHNA and CDR2 is YNFKEQ in the germline V gene. Trimming shortened V by 1 base and J by 7 bases, and 13 bases separated the two germline ends. The CDR3 length is 14 residues. The CDR3 region has the DNA TGTGCCAGCAGCCAAGCTGGGGGGCGTGATGAAGCTTTCTTT. This codes for CASSQAGGRDEAFF.

This sequence joins TRBV18 and TRBJ2-1, with 7 bases matching TRBD1. Germline V lookup: CDR1 KGHSH, CDR2 LQKENI. The CDR3 is 14 residues long. Trimming removed 8 bases from V and 7 bases from J; junction bases left unmatched: 11. The CDR3 coding sequence is TGTGCCAGCCGGCAGGGACAGCAATTGAATGAGCAGTTCTTC. This codes for CASRQGQQLNEQFF.

This rearrangement joins TRBV18 to TRBJ2-3, with D perhaps matching TRBD1 or TRBD2 (5 bases each). The germline CDR1 and CDR2 sequences are KGHSH and LQKENI. V dropped 1 base and J dropped 1 base, with 9 bases sitting between them. The CDR3 is made up of 15 amino acids. In nucleotides, the CDR3 is TGTGCCAGCTCACCACGGGGGTCTGGCACAGATACGCAGTATTTT. This translates into CASSPRGSGTDTQYF.

V and J are TRBV30 and TRBJ2-1, with 14 nucleotides matching TRBD2. Germline CDR1 and CDR2: GTSNPN and SVGIG (reference sequence). The trim removed 3 bases at V and 6 bases at J, leaving 4 bases unmatched. The CDR3 extends over 15 amino acids. The DNA of the CDR3 is TGTGCCTGGAGCGCAGGGACTAGCGGGGGCAATGAGCAGTTCTTC. Protein: CAWSAGTSGGNEQFF.

The chain is built from TRBV7-2 and TRBJ2-1; 9 nucleotides match TRBD1. This CDR3 has 15 amino acids. Unmatched junction bases numbered 8, after V lost 6 bases and J lost 5 bases. In germline, CDR1 is SGHTA, CDR2 FQGNSA. DNA of the CDR3: TGTGCCAGCAGTTCCCGGGACAGGGTCCACAATGAGCAGTTCTTC. Translated: CASSSRDRVHNEQFF.

The V gene is TRBV2, the J gene TRBJ2-3; D remains unclear. This CDR3 contains 13 residues. The germline gives CDR1 SNHLY, CDR2 FYNNEI. Deletions cut 7 bases from V and 2 bases from J, with 10 bases between. This chain's CDR3 is CASKGSFTDTQYF. The CDR3 coding sequence is TGTGCCAGCAAAGGGTCCTTCACAGATACGCAGTATTTT.

The V gene is TRBV4-2, the J gene TRBJ1-5, with D perhaps matching TRBD1 (5 bases). This CDR3 has 16 amino acids. The germline V and J ends were trimmed by 0 bases and 3 bases, with 12 bases remaining between them. Per the germline V gene, CDR1 is LGHNA and CDR2 is YNFKEQ. Here the CDR3 DNA reads TGTGCCAGCAGCCAAGACAGGGTCCTATCCAATCAGCCCCAGCATTTT. It codes for CASSQDRVLSNQPQHF.

The chain is built from TRBV7-7 and TRBJ2-5, with 14 bases that match TRBD2. Germline V gene lookup returns CDR1 SSHAT and CDR2 FNYEAQ (reference sequence). The CDR3 contains 16 residues. V dropped 5 bases and J dropped 1; count of bases not matched to a gene: 3. CDR3 protein: CASSRGLAGGQETQYF. The CDR3 coding sequence is TGTGCCAGCAGCCGAGGACTAGCGGGGGGCCAAGAGACCCAGTACTTC.

The V and J genes are TRBV5-6 and TRBJ2-1; 7 bases map to TRBD1. CDR1 is SGHDT and CDR2 is YYEEEE in the germline V gene. This CDR3 comprises 14 residues. Trimming removed 2 bases from V and 8 bases from J; junction bases left unmatched: 7. CDR3 region: CASSFSQGQDEQFF. CDR3 nucleotides: TGTGCCAGCAGCTTCTCACAGGGGCAGGATGAGCAGTTCTTC.

The gene calls are TRBV6-1 and TRBJ1-1; possibly TRBD1 for D (6 bases). The CDR3 sequence is 16 residues long. The V end was cut by 2 bases, the J end by 5 bases, with 18 bases between. From germline, CDR1 is MNHNS and CDR2 SASEGT. Here the CDR3 reads CASSELGTLKGTEAFF. DNA of the CDR3: TGTGCCAGCAGTGAACTGGGGACACTAAAAGGAACTGAAGCTTTCTTT.

The J gene is TRBJ2-5, the V gene TRBV19; no firm D call. V shed 2 bases and J shed 5 bases, with 12 bases lying between them. The CDR3 totals 14 residues. Per the germline V gene, CDR1 is LNHDA and CDR2 is SQIVND (reference sequence). The CDR3 nucleotides are TGTGCCAGTAGTATACCTGGGCTGAGTGAGACCCAGTACTTC. The encoded protein is CASSIPGLSETQYF.

This chain joins TRBV9 and TRBJ1-1, with TRBD1 as a possible D gene (5 bases). V gave up 0 bases and J gave up 6 bases, with 12 bases separating them. The CDR3 covers 14 residues. CDR1 is SGDLS, CDR2 YYNGEE, per germline. The CDR3 DNA reads as TGTGCCAGCAGCGTAGCGTATTCAGGGCCTGAAGCTTTCTTT. Translation: CASSVAYSGPEAFF.